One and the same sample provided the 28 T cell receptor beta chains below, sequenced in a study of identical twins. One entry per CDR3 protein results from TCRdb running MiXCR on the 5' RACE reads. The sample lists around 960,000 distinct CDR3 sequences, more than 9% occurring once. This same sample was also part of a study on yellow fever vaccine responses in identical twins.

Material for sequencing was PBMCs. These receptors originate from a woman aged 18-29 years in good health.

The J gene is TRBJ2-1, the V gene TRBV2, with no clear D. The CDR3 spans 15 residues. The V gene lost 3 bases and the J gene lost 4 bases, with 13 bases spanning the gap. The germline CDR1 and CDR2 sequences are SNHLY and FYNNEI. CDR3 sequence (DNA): TGTGCCAGCAGTGATCTAGGGTTCCCTTACAATGAGCAGTTCTTC. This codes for CASSDLGFPYNEQFF.

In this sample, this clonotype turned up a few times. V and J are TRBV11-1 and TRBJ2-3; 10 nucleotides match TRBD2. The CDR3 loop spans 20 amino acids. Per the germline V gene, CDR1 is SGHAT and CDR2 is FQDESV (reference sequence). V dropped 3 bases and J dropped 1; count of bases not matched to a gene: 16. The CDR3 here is CASSFFFSTRTSGRTDTQYF. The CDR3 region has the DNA TGTGCCAGCAGCTTTTTCTTCTCGACGAGGACTAGCGGTCGCACAGATACGCAGTATTTT. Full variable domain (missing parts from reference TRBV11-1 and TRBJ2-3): EAEVAQSPRYKITEKSQAVAFWCDPISGHATLYWYRQILGQGPELLVQFQDESVVDDSQLPKDRFSAERLKGVDSTLKIQPAELGDSAMYLCASSFFFSTRTSGRTDTQYFGPGTRLTVL.

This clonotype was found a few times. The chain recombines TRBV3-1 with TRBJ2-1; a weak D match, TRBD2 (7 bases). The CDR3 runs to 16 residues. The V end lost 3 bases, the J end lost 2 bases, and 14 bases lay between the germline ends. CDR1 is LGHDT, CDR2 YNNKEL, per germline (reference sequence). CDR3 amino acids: CASSQEGGLTYNEQFF. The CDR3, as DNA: TGTGCCAGCAGCCAGGAGGGGGGGCTTACCTACAATGAGCAGTTCTTC.

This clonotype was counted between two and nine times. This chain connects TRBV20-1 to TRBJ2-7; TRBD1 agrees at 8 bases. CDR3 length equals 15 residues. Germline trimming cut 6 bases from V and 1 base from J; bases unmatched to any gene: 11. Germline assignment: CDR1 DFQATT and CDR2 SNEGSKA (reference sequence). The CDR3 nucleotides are TGCAGTGCCCCACGGTCAGGGGGCAAATCCTACGAGCAGTACTTC. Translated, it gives CSAPRSGGKSYEQYF.

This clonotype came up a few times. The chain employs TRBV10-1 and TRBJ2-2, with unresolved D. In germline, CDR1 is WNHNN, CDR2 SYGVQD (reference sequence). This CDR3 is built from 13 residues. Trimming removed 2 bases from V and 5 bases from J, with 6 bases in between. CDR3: CASSERLTGELFF. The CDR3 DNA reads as TGCGCCAGCAGTGAGAGACTGACCGGGGAGCTGTTTTTT.

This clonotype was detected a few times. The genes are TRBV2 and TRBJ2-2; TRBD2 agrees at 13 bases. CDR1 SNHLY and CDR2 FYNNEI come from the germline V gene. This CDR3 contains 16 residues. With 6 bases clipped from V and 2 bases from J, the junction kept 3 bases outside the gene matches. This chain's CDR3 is CASRKGLAGNTGELFF. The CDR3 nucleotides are TGTGCCAGCAGAAAGGGACTAGCGGGAAACACCGGGGAGCTGTTTTTT.

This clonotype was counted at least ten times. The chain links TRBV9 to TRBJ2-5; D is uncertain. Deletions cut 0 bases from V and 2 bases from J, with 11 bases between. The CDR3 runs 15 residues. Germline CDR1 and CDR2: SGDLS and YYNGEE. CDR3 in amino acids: CASSVAWRQQETQYF. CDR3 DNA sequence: TGTGCCAGCAGCGTAGCTTGGAGACAACAAGAGACCCAGTACTTC.

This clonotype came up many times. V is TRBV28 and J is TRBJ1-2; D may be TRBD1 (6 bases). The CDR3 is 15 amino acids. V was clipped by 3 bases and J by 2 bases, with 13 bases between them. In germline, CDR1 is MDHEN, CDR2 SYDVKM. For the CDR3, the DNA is TGTGCCAGCAGTTTCACAGGGCCGATCAACTATGGCTACACCTTC. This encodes CASSFTGPINYGYTF.

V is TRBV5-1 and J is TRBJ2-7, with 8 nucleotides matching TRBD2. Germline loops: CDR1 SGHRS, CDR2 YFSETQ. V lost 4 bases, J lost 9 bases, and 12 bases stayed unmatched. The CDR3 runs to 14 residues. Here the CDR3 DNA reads TGCGCCAGCAGCCCGGGGGGGGCGGGCGACACGCAGTACTTC. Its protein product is CASSPGGAGDTQYF.

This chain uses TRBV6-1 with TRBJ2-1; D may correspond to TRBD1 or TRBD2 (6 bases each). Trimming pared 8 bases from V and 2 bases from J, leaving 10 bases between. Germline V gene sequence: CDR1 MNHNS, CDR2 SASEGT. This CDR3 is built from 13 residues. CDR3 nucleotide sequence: TGTGCCAGCCTAGGGGGGCCCTACAATGAGCAGTTCTTC. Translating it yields CASLGGPYNEQFF.

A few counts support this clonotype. CDR3 amino acids: CAISESYQRESEETQYF. The CDR3 DNA follows: TGTGCCATCAGTGAGTCGTATCAGCGGGAGTCTGAGGAGACCCAGTACTTC. V gene TRBV10-3 combines with J gene TRBJ2-5; TRBD2 agrees at 8 bases. Per germline, CDR1 ENHRY and CDR2 SYGVKD. Unmatched junction bases numbered 11, after V lost 0 bases and J lost 5 bases. CDR3 length: 17 amino acids.

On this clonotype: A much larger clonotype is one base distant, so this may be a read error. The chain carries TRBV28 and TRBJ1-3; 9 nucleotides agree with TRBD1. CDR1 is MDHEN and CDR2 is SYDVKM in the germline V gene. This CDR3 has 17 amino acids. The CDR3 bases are TGTGGCAGCAGTGCAAGTGGGACAGGGATAGCCGGAAACACCATATATTTT. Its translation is CGSSASGTGIAGNTIYF.

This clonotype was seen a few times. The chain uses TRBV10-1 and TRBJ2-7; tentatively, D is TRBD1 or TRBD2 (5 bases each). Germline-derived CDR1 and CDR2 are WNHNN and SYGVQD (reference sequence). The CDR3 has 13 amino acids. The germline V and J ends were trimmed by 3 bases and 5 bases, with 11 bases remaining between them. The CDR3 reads CASSDSGTHEQYF. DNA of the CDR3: TGCGCCAGCAGTGATTCGGGGACCCACGAGCAGTACTTC.

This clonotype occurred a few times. CDR3 loop: CATSSRDYGDYGYTF. The DNA of the CDR3 is TGTGCCACCAGCAGCCGGGACTATGGGGACTATGGCTACACCTTC. J is TRBJ1-2 and V is TRBV15; weak D call: TRBD1 (5 bases). CDR3 length equals 15 residues. The germline V gene encodes CDR1 LNHNV and CDR2 YYDKDF (reference sequence). V lost 3 bases to trimming and J lost 3 bases, with 14 bases between them.

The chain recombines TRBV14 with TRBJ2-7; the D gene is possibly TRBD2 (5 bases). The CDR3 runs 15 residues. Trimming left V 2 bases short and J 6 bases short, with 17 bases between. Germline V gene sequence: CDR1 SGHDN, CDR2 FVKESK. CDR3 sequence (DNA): TGTGCCAGCAGCCAAACGGGGATGAGGGCCGGCGAGCAGTACGTC. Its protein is CASSQTGMRAGEQYV.

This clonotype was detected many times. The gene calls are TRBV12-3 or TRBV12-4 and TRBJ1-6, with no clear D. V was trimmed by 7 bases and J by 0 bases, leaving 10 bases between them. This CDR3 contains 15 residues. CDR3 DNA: TGTGCCAGCACCCTGGGAAGCTCCTATAATTCACCCCTCCACTTT. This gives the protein CASTLGSSYNSPLHF.

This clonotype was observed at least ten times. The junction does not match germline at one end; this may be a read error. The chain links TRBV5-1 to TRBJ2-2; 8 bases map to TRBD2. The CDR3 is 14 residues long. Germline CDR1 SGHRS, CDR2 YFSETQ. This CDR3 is CASQRGLNAGELFF. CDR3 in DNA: TGCGCCAGCCAGCGGGGGCTGAACGCCGGGGAGCTGTTTTTT.

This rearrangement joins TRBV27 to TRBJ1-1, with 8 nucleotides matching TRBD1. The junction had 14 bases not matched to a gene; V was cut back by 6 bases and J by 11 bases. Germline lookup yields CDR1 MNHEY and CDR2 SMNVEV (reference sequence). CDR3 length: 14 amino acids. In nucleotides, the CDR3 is TGTGCCAGCAGCTTAGGCGGGACAGGACAAGGGGCTTTCTTT. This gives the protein CASSLGGTGQGAFF.

CDR3 coding DNA: TGTGCCACTTCCCCCGGGCACAGCTGGGCTGAGGAAGCTTTCTTT. Amino acids: CATSPGHSWAEEAFF. The chain combines TRBV24-1 with TRBJ1-1; no firm D call. Germline V lookup: CDR1 KGHDR, CDR2 SFDVKD. V was clipped by 10 bases and J by 8 bases, with 25 bases between them. This CDR3 spans 15 amino acids.

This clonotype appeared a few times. CDR3 amino acids: CASSLRLQGLPSGANVLTF. The CDR3 DNA reads as TGTGCCAGCAGCTTGCGGCTGCAGGGACTTCCCTCGGGGGCCAACGTCCTGACTTTC. The rearrangement uses TRBV5-4 and TRBJ2-6; D possibly corresponds to TRBD2 (6 bases). The V and J ends lost 1 base and 4 bases respectively, with 21 bases between them. This CDR3 contains 19 residues. The germline V gene has CDR1 SGHNT and CDR2 YYREEE (reference sequence).

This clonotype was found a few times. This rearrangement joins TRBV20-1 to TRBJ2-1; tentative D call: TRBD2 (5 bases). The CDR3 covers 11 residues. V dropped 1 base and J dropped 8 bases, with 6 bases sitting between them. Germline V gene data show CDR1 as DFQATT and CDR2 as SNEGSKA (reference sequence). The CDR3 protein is CSARVDYEQFF. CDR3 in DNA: TGCAGTGCTAGAGTGGACTATGAGCAGTTCTTC.

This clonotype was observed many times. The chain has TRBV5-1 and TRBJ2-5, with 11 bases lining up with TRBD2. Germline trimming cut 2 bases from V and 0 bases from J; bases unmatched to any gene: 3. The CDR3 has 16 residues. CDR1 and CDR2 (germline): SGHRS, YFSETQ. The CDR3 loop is CASSLPGLADQETQYF. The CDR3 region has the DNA TGCGCCAGCAGCTTACCGGGACTAGCGGACCAAGAGACCCAGTACTTC.

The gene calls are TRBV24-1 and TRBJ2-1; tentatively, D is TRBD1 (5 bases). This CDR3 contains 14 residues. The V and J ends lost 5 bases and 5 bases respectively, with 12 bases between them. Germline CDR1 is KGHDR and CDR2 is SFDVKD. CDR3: CATSAAGLHNEQFF. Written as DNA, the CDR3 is TGTGCCACCAGTGCGGCAGGGCTACACAATGAGCAGTTCTTC.

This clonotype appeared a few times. The chain's CDR3 is CASSQVAGIAYEQYF. In DNA form, the CDR3 reads TGTGCCAGCAGCCAAGTCGCAGGGATCGCCTACGAGCAGTACTTC. The chain employs TRBV3-1 and TRBJ2-7; D may be TRBD1 (5 bases). V lost 1 base to trimming and J lost 2 bases, with 12 bases between them. The CDR3 runs 15 residues. Germline CDR1 and CDR2: LGHDT and YNNKEL (reference sequence).

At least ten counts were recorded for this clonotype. The CDR3 protein is CASSLGHFYEQYF. DNA for the CDR3: TGTGCCAGCAGCCTGGGACACTTCTACGAGCAGTACTTC. The chain combines TRBV3-1 with TRBJ2-7, with D perhaps TRBD1 (6 bases). Germline CDR1 reads LGHDT; CDR2 reads YNNKEL (reference sequence). The CDR3 runs to 13 residues. The V gene lost 4 bases and the J gene lost 3 bases, with 10 bases spanning the gap.

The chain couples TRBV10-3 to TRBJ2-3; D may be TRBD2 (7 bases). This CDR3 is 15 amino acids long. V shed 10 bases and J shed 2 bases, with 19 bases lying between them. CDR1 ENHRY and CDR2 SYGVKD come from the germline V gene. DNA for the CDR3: TGTGCCACCCAGGGGACTATGGGGACCACAGATACGCAGTATTTT. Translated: CATQGTMGTTDTQYF.

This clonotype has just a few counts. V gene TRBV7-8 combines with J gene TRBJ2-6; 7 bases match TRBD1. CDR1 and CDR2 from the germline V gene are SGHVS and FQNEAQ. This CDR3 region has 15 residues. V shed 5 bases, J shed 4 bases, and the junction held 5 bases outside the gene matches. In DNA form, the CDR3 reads TGTGCCAGCAGCCAAACAGGGGTCGGGGCCAACGTCCTGACTTTC. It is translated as CASSQTGVGANVLTF. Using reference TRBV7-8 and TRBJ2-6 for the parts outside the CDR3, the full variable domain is GAGVSQSPRYKVAKRGQDVALRCDPISGHVSLFWYQQALGQGPEFLTYFQNEAQLDKSGLPSDRFFAERPEGSVSTLKIQRTQQEDSAVYLCASSQTGVGANVLTFGAGSRLTVL.

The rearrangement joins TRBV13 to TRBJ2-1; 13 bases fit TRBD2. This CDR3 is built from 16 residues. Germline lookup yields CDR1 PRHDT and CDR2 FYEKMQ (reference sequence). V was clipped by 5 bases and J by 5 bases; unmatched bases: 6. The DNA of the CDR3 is TGTGCCAGCAGCCTTTACGGACTAGCGGGAGACAATGAGCAGTTCTTC. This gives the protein CASSLYGLAGDNEQFF. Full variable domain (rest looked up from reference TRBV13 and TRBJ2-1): AAGVIQSPRHLIKEKRETATLKCYPIPRHDTVYWYQQGPGQDPQFLISFYEKMQSDKGSIPDRFSAQQFSDYHSELNMSSLELGDSALYFCASSLYGLAGDNEQFFGPGTRLTVL.